One sample yielded the 18 T cell receptor beta chains listed below, sequenced in a study of response to subunit inactivated influenza vaccine. In TCRdb, the RT-PCR reads were re-called with MiXCR into one record per CDR3 protein. The repertoire holds just under 550,000 distinct CDR3 sequences, with roughly 25% as singletons. These data were also filed under a second study, of T cells expressing NK-cell markers. That paper notes: Synthesis of TCR beta cDNA relied on 5'RACE template switching carrying UMIs.

Sequencing was performed on CD4+ T cells sorted from PBMCs, taken approximately 12 days after vaccination. Receptor source: a man over 45 who received an inactivated influenza vaccine.

This clonotype has a count of ten or more. The gene calls are TRBV5-1 and TRBJ1-1, with no clear D. This CDR3 comprises 15 residues. CDR1 is SGHRS and CDR2 is YFSETQ in the germline V gene. The V end was cut by 0 bases, the J end by 5 bases, with 14 bases between. The CDR3 sequence: CASSLGFGSGTEAFF. CDR3 bases: TGCGCCAGCAGCTTGGGTTTCGGATCGGGGACTGAAGCTTTCTTT.

This clonotype has just a few counts. The chain has TRBV10-3 and TRBJ2-3; weak D call: TRBD2 (5 bases). Trimming took off 0 bases at V and 2 bases at J, with 12 bases between the two ends. The CDR3 extends over 16 amino acids. CDR1 ENHRY and CDR2 SYGVKD come from the germline V gene. The CDR3 DNA is TGTGCCATCAGTGAGTCCGCGGGTATCCCCACAGATACGCAGTATTTT. This gives the protein CAISESAGIPTDTQYF.

The gene calls are TRBV6-2 or TRBV6-3 and TRBJ2-1, with D uncertain. The CDR3 extends over 13 amino acids. The V gene's germline CDR1 is MNHEY and CDR2 SVGEGT. V lost 0 bases to trimming and J lost 4 bases, with 4 bases between them. CDR3 region: CASSYSPYNEQFF. The CDR3 DNA reads TGTGCCAGCAGTTACTCTCCATACAATGAGCAGTTCTTC.

This chain links TRBV5-1 with TRBJ2-1; D unclear. Trimming pared 0 bases from V and 0 bases from J, leaving 10 bases between. Germline CDR1 and CDR2: SGHRS and YFSETQ. This CDR3 spans 16 amino acids. CDR3 nucleotide sequence: TGCGCCAGCAGCTTGGCAGGCCGGAGCTCCTACAATGAGCAGTTCTTC. Its translation: CASSLAGRSSYNEQFF.

J is TRBJ1-1 and V is TRBV27; a weak D match, TRBD1 (5 bases). The germline V gene encodes CDR1 MNHEY and CDR2 SMNVEV (reference sequence). The germline V and J ends were trimmed by 4 bases and 6 bases, with 27 bases remaining between them. CDR3 length: 18 amino acids. The CDR3 nucleotides read TGTGCCAGCAGTTCCCGATACAGGCTAGGGGAACAAACCCCTGAAGCTTTCTTT. Translated: CASSSRYRLGEQTPEAFF.

The rearrangement joins TRBV7-2 to TRBJ2-5; D is ambiguous. V was cut by 2 bases and J by 4 bases, with 11 bases left in between. Per germline, CDR1 SGHTA and CDR2 FQGNSA. The CDR3 has 14 amino acids. For the CDR3, the DNA is TGTGCCAGCAGCTTAATCGAGCGAGGAGAGACCCAGTACTTC. Translation: CASSLIERGETQYF. The full variable domain, with the rest looked up from reference TRBV7-2 and TRBJ2-5, is GAGVSQSPSNKVTEKGKDVELRCDPISGHTALYWYRQSLGQGLEFLIYFQGNSAPDKSGLPSDRFSAERTGGSVSTLTIQRTQQEDSAVYLCASSLIERGETQYFGPGTRLLVL.

The chain has TRBV29-1 and TRBJ2-7; D may be TRBD2 (7 bases). This CDR3 comprises 15 residues. Germline CDR1 and CDR2: SQVTM and ANQGSEA. V lost 4 bases and J 2 bases, leaving 18 bases between the germline ends. The CDR3 sequence is CSVGGRGGSAYEQYF. DNA of the CDR3: TGCAGCGTTGGTGGCAGGGGAGGGTCGGCCTACGAGCAGTACTTC.

There are a few counts of this clonotype. J is TRBJ2-1 and V is TRBV7-8, with 7 positions matching TRBD2. Germline V gene lookup returns CDR1 SGHVS and CDR2 FQNEAQ. The CDR3 spans 16 residues. With 5 bases clipped from V and 3 bases from J, the junction kept 10 bases outside the gene matches. The chain's CDR3 is CASSGGDLLIYNEQFF. CDR3 DNA: TGTGCCAGCAGCGGGGGGGACCTCCTAATCTACAATGAGCAGTTCTTC.

The chain carries TRBV7-2 and TRBJ2-5; no reliable D call. The germline V gene encodes CDR1 SGHTA and CDR2 FQGNSA. This CDR3 region has 14 residues. The V and J ends lost 4 bases and 0 bases respectively, with 9 bases between them. CDR3 region: CASSSPRYQETQYF. The CDR3 coding sequence is TGTGCCAGCAGCTCCCCCCGGTACCAAGAGACCCAGTACTTC.

This clonotype came up a few times. The chain links TRBV7-9 to TRBJ2-7, with unresolved D. Per the germline V gene, CDR1 is SEHNR and CDR2 is FQNEAQ (reference sequence). Trimming stripped 5 bases from V and 0 bases from J, with 11 bases between. The CDR3 is made up of 14 amino acids. CDR3 DNA: TGTGCCAGCAGCCAATCAGCGAGCTCCTACGAGCAGTACTTC. Amino acid sequence: CASSQSASSYEQYF.

The rearrangement links TRBV10-3 to TRBJ2-7; D gene uncertain. V lost 11 bases, J lost 2 bases, and 19 bases lay in between. This CDR3 comprises 14 residues. Per the germline V gene, CDR1 is ENHRY and CDR2 is SYGVKD. The CDR3 loop is CAARPGSRAYEQYF. The DNA for the CDR3 is TGTGCCGCCCGACCGGGCAGTCGGGCCTACGAGCAGTACTTC.

This clonotype was counted ten times or more. CDR3 coding DNA: TGCAGCGTGCCCAGAGCGGATACGCAGTATTTT. This translates into CSVPRADTQYF. V is TRBV29-1 and J is TRBJ2-3; D gene uncertain. Trimming took off 6 bases at V and 6 bases at J, with 10 bases between the two ends. CDR3 length: 11 residues. From germline, CDR1 is SQVTM and CDR2 ANQGSEA.

The chain has TRBV30 and TRBJ1-1; unclear D gene. The CDR3 extends over 13 amino acids. Trimming removed 1 base from V and 0 bases from J, with 6 bases in between. The germline V gene encodes CDR1 GTSNPN and CDR2 SVGIG (reference sequence). The CDR3 reads CAWSADLNTEAFF. Written as DNA, the CDR3 is TGTGCCTGGAGTGCGGATCTGAACACTGAAGCTTTCTTT.

Of note for this clonotype: A much larger clone differs from this one at a single base, so this may be a read error. The V and J genes are TRBV9 and TRBJ2-2; TRBD2 is a possible D gene (5 bases). The CDR3 covers 14 residues. Germline assignment: CDR1 SGDLS and CDR2 YYNGEE. V was clipped by 4 bases and J by 3 bases, with 10 bases between them. In nucleotides, the CDR3 is TGTGCCAGCAGCCCCCGGCGGGACACCGGGGAGCTGTTTTTT. Its translation: CASSPRRDTGELFF.

The genes are TRBV6-1 and TRBJ1-2, with D unresolved. With 6 bases removed from V and 4 bases from J, the gap between germline ends came to 18 bases. Germline values: CDR1 MNHNS, CDR2 SASEGT. The CDR3 loop spans 15 amino acids. CDR3 amino acids: CASSRGSRGTYGYTF. In DNA, the CDR3 is TGTGCCAGCAGCAGAGGTTCGCGGGGAACCTATGGCTACACCTTC.

This clonotype showed up just a few times. The gene calls are TRBV4-3 and TRBJ2-1, with TRBD2 matching 8 bases. This CDR3 spans 15 amino acids. CDR1 LGHNA and CDR2 YSLEER come from the germline V gene. J gave up 6 bases and V 0 bases, and 4 bases lay outside the gene matches. In DNA, the CDR3 is TGCGCCAGCAGCCAAGAGGCCGGGGGGGCCAATGAGCAGTTCTTC. This translates into CASSQEAGGANEQFF.

The chain recombines TRBV29-1 with TRBJ2-3; D remains unclear. Germline V gene data show CDR1 as SQVTM and CDR2 as ANQGSEA. The CDR3 is 16 residues long. The V gene lost 4 bases and the J gene lost 2 bases, with 19 bases spanning the gap. In DNA form, the CDR3 reads TGCAGCGTTGTCCCGGGCTGGCCGATGGACACAGATACGCAGTATTTT. Its protein is CSVVPGWPMDTDTQYF.

This clonotype was picked up a small number of times. The gene calls are TRBV19 and TRBJ1-1, with D possibly being TRBD1 (5 bases). CDR3 length equals 15 residues. Between the trimmed V and J ends, which lost 9 bases and 1 base, there was a span of 18 bases. CDR1 and CDR2 from the germline V gene are LNHDA and SQIVND (reference sequence). The CDR3 loop reads CASQRGIGKNTEAFF. As DNA, the CDR3 is TGTGCCAGCCAGCGGGGGATCGGGAAGAACACTGAAGCTTTCTTT.